The clone carrying this T cell receptor beta chain was counted only a few times. Its specificity is unknown. This entry comes from a study of T-cell memory formation after mild COVID-19. The CDR3 length is 11 residues. V lost 3 bases and J 10 bases, leaving 9 bases between the germline ends. General study points: Some responding clones appeared in pre-infection memory, suggesting cross-reactive memory joined.

MiXCR, run by TCRdb on the 5' RACE reads, gives a single entry per CDR3 protein. The data show more than 45,000 distinct CDR3 sequences, 9.3% seen once. The J gene is TRBJ1-2, the V gene TRBV12-3 or TRBV12-4, with a weak D call TRBD1 (6 bases). This sequence was found in an adult woman who had mild COVID-19 (a few samples of this study predate the infection). Cell type and time point are not known. Sequenced: PBMCs or a T cell subset sorted from them (not recorded which). This CDR3 is CASSLGGYYTF. DNA of the CDR3: TGTGCCAGCAGTTTGGGGGGCTACTACACCTTC.